The 23 T cell receptor beta chains below all came from one sample that was sequenced in a study of regulatory T cells. Overall study results and limits: Hydrophobic residues at CDR3 positions 6 and 7 were enriched in conventional CD4+ T cells of CD3G-deficient patients.

Amplification used 52 TRBV primers and 13 TRBJ primers. Here immunoSEQ multiplex PCR was the method, and the copy in TCRdb shows in-frame clones only, minus some. The repertoire holds around 30,000 clones, with 93% as singletons. The antigens these receptors bind are not known. Sequenced material: conventional CD4+ T cells sorted from blood. These receptors were obtained from a child aged 2-15 years with CD3G deficiency.

Of note for this clone: The sample holds other DNA sequences that translate to the same CDR3. This chain connects TRBV5-1 to TRBJ2-3, with 8 bases fitting TRBD2. This CDR3 region has 14 residues. J lost 5 bases, V lost 0 bases, and 2 bases had no gene match. Germline loops: CDR1 SGHRS, CDR2 YFSETQ. The CDR3: CASSLGLAGDTQYF. The CDR3 bases are TGCGCCAGCAGCTTGGGGCTAGCGGGAGATACGCAGTATTTT.

The chain links TRBV7-3 to TRBJ1-3; 7 positions agree with TRBD1. CDR3 size: 14 residues. Trimming at V came to 2 bases and at J to 10 bases, leaving 8 bases not matched to a gene. Per germline, CDR1 SGHTA and CDR2 FQGTGA. For the CDR3, the DNA is TGTGCCAGCAGCTTAGGGTCGACAGGGTGTACCATATATTTT. It specifies CASSLGSTGCTIYF.

The rearrangement links TRBV5-1 to TRBJ1-2; D ambiguous. This CDR3 is 14 amino acids long. Per germline, CDR1 SGHRS and CDR2 YFSETQ. Between the trimmed V and J ends, which lost 0 bases and 3 bases, there was a span of 9 bases. The CDR3 is CASSLVPGDYGYTF. CDR3 bases: TGCGCCAGCAGCTTGGTGCCGGGCGACTATGGCTACACCTTC.

This rearrangement joins TRBV6-1 to TRBJ2-1, with TRBD2 identical over 9 bases. The germline CDR1 and CDR2 sequences are MNHNS and SASEGT. The CDR3 spans 15 residues. V gave up 5 bases and J gave up 6 bases; unmatched junction bases: 8. Written as DNA, the CDR3 is TGTGCCAGCAGTCGAGGGGGGACTAGCCCCAATGAGCAGTTCTTC. This gives the protein CASSRGGTSPNEQFF.

The chain recombines TRBV5-1 with TRBJ2-2; TRBD2 matches at 7 bases. This CDR3 comprises 15 residues. V dropped 7 bases and J dropped 0; count of bases not matched to a gene: 6. Germline V lookup: CDR1 SGHRS, CDR2 YFSETQ. CDR3 sequence (DNA): TGCGCCAGCCGACGGGAGGCCGCGAACACCGGGGAGCTGTTTTTT. It is translated as CASRREAANTGELFF. Full variable domain (remainder filled in from reference TRBV5-1 and TRBJ2-2): KAGVTQTPRYLIKTRGQQVTLSCSPISGHRSVSWYQQTPGQGLQFLFEYFSETQRNKGNFPGRFSGRQFSNSRSEMNVSTLELGDSALYLCASRREAANTGELFFGEGSRLTVL.

This chain links TRBV28 with TRBJ1-2, with D unclear. Germline-derived CDR1 and CDR2 are MDHEN and SYDVKM. Trimming took off 6 bases at V and 3 bases at J, with 11 bases between the two ends. CDR3 length: 13 residues. In DNA form, the CDR3 reads TGTGCCAGCAGCCCGACATTTTACTATGGCTACACCTTC. This codes for CASSPTFYYGYTF.

The chain links TRBV6-1 to TRBJ1-1; D remains unclear. The CDR3 has 13 residues. Germline lookup yields CDR1 MNHNS and CDR2 SASEGT. V shed 3 bases and J shed 5 bases, with 10 bases lying between them. The CDR3 sequence: CASSDLTGTEAFF. DNA of the CDR3: TGTGCCAGCAGTGACCTTACTGGGACTGAAGCTTTCTTT.

The V and J genes are TRBV5-1 and TRBJ2-2; no reliable D call. V lost 1 base, J lost 1 base, and 5 bases lay in between. The CDR3 runs 14 residues. Germline-derived CDR1 and CDR2 are SGHRS and YFSETQ. The CDR3 DNA reads as TGCGCCAGCAGCTTGATAGGGAACACCGGGGAGCTGTTTTTT. It translates to CASSLIGNTGELFF.

This clone appeared a single time. The chain carries TRBV28 and TRBJ1-4; 7 positions match TRBD1. CDR1 MDHEN and CDR2 SYDVKM come from the germline V gene. The CDR3 contains 15 residues. V gave up 5 bases and J gave up 8 bases; unmatched junction bases: 11. Here the CDR3 DNA reads TGTGCCAGCAGTCTCGAGAGGGGGCTCCAAGAAAAACTGTTTTTT. It specifies CASSLERGLQEKLFF.

J is TRBJ1-4 and V is TRBV6-1, with D unclear. Trimming took 3 bases from V and 6 from J, leaving 8 bases between them. Germline CDR1 and CDR2: MNHNS and SASEGT. CDR3 length: 13 residues. CDR3 in amino acids: CASSEGRYEKLFF. The CDR3 nucleotides are TGTGCCAGCAGTGAGGGCCGATATGAAAAACTGTTTTTT.

The chain combines TRBV6-6 with TRBJ1-2; D remains unclear. Trimming shortened V by 6 bases and J by 8 bases, and 10 bases separated the two germline ends. The CDR3 length is 11 residues. The germline V gene has CDR1 MNHNY and CDR2 SVGAGI (reference sequence). The CDR3 nucleotides read TGTGCCAGCAGCCGAGCGGGAGGCTACACCTTC. Protein product: CASSRAGGYTF.

The chain is built from TRBV28 and TRBJ1-1; no definite D call. The CDR3 is 16 amino acids. CDR1 and CDR2 (germline): MDHEN, SYDVKM. The V end was cut by 5 bases, the J end by 4 bases, with 20 bases between. The DNA for the CDR3 is TGTGCCAGCAGTCCACGAATAGGGTTGGGGTCCACTGAAGCTTTCTTT. It specifies CASSPRIGLGSTEAFF.

V and J are TRBV7-8 and TRBJ2-1; 9 nucleotides align to TRBD2. CDR3 length equals 14 residues. Germline V gene lookup returns CDR1 SGHVS and CDR2 FQNEAQ. The J segment lost 6 bases and the V segment lost 5 bases, leaving 5 bases of the junction unmatched. The CDR3 region is CASSPREGGNEQFF. The CDR3 DNA sequence: TGTGCCAGCAGCCCGCGGGAGGGGGGCAATGAGCAGTTCTTC.

The chain links TRBV6-1 to TRBJ1-2; D perhaps matches TRBD1 (5 bases). V was clipped by 0 bases and J by 2 bases, with 10 bases between them. In germline, CDR1 is MNHNS, CDR2 SASEGT. This CDR3 contains 15 residues. CDR3 DNA sequence: TGTGCCAGCAGTGAAGCTCCCCGGGGGAACTATGGCTACACCTTC. This codes for CASSEAPRGNYGYTF.

The chain employs TRBV6-1 and TRBJ2-1; 7 nucleotides align to TRBD1. Germline CDR1 and CDR2: MNHNS and SASEGT. The CDR3 is 15 residues long. The ends lost 7 bases at V and 4 bases at J; junction bases unmatched: 10. CDR3 sequence (DNA): TGTGCCAGCAAGGGGGCGCCTCGAGATTACAATGAGCAGTTCTTC. Protein sequence: CASKGAPRDYNEQFF.

V gene TRBV11-2 combines with J gene TRBJ1-2; D uncertain. Trimming cost V 2 bases and J 7 bases, with 11 bases left between them. This CDR3 contains 13 residues. Germline values: CDR1 SGHAT, CDR2 FQNNGV. CDR3 nucleotides: TGTGCCAGCAGCTTATTCGGACTGCTTGGCTACACCTTC. This gives the protein CASSLFGLLGYTF.

J is TRBJ1-4 and V is TRBV6-1; tentatively, D is TRBD1 (5 bases). Germline values: CDR1 MNHNS, CDR2 SASEGT. This CDR3 is built from 18 residues. V lost 3 bases, J lost 8 bases, and 25 bases lay in between. In DNA form, the CDR3 reads TGTGCCAGCAGTGATGGCGTAAATCGGCTTTTAAAGGGGGAAAAACTGTTTTTT. It is translated as CASSDGVNRLLKGEKLFF.

The rearrangement uses TRBV4-1 and TRBJ2-5; 7 bases map to TRBD1. Germline V lookup: CDR1 MGHRA, CDR2 YSYEKL. The CDR3 length is 16 residues. The J segment lost 5 bases and the V segment lost 0 bases, leaving 9 bases of the junction unmatched. CDR3 DNA sequence: TGCGCCAGCAGCCAAGATATAGGGGGCCGAGGGGAGACCCAGTACTTC. This encodes CASSQDIGGRGETQYF.

The chain employs TRBV5-1 and TRBJ2-3; weak D call: TRBD2 (5 bases). The CDR3 covers 15 residues. Germline lookup yields CDR1 SGHRS and CDR2 YFSETQ. The ends were cut back, 1 base at V and 6 bases at J, with 15 bases in the middle. CDR3 loop: CASSLSLLAGDTQYF. As DNA, the CDR3 is TGCGCCAGCAGCTTGAGTCTCCTGGCGGGTGATACGCAGTATTTT.

Written as DNA, the CDR3 is TGTGCCAGCAGCCCCACTAGCGGCAGCTCCTACGAGCAGTACTTC. It encodes CASSPTSGSSYEQYF. This chain uses TRBV6-1 with TRBJ2-7; 8 bases match TRBD2. V gave up 6 bases and J gave up 0 bases; unmatched junction bases: 7. The CDR3 extends over 15 amino acids. Germline V gene sequence: CDR1 MNHNS, CDR2 SASEGT.

The CDR3 coding sequence is TGTGCCAGCAGCTTACTAGCGGGAGTAGAAGGCGAGCAGTACTTC. This gives the protein CASSLLAGVEGEQYF. The V call is TRBV7-2, the J call TRBJ2-7; 10 nucleotides agree with TRBD2. CDR3 size: 15 residues. CDR1 and CDR2 (germline): SGHTA, FQGNSA. V dropped 2 bases and J dropped 6; count of bases not matched to a gene: 7.

J is TRBJ2-7 and V is TRBV5-1, with 10 bases that match TRBD2. Germline V gene data show CDR1 as SGHRS and CDR2 as YFSETQ. The CDR3 loop spans 14 amino acids. After removal of 4 bases from V and 0 bases from J, the junction contained 1 base not matched to a gene. CDR3: CASSPSGSSYEQYF. CDR3 nucleotide sequence: TGCGCCAGCAGCCCTAGCGGGAGCTCCTACGAGCAGTACTTC.

The gene calls are TRBV10-3 and TRBJ2-1, with D maybe TRBD2 (5 bases). Germline V CDR1 and CDR2: ENHRY, SYGVKD. V lost 8 bases, J lost 4 bases, and 15 bases lay in between. The CDR3 extends over 14 amino acids. The CDR3 is CAIGSAGDYNEQFF. The DNA for the CDR3 is TGTGCCATCGGCTCGGCGGGTGATTACAATGAGCAGTTCTTC.